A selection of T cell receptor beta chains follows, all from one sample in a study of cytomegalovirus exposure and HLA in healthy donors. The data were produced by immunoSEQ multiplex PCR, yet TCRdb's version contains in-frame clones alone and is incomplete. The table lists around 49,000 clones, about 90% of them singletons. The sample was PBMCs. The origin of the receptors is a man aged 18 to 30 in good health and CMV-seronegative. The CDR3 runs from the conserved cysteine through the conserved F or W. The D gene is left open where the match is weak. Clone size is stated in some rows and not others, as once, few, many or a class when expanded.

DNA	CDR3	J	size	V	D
TGTGCCAGCAGTTCACTTAGACTGGGAGACACCATATATTTT	CASSSLRLGDTIYF	TRBJ1-3	NA	TRBV28	NA
TGTGCCAGCAGCTTACTACAGGGTTCCCACGAGCAGTACTTC	CASSLLQGSHEQYF	TRBJ2-7	NA	TRBV5-4	NA
TGTGCCAGCAGCGTAGCCCATTCTAACTACGAGCAGTACTTC	CASSVAHSNYEQYF	TRBJ2-7	NA	TRBV9	NA
TGTGCCAGCAGCCTCACTAGAAACACCGGGGAGCTGTTTTTT	CASSLTRNTGELFF	TRBJ2-2	NA	TRBV7-8	NA
TGTGCCAGTAGTATCTCGGGTGGCGGGGTCGGGGAGCAGTACTTC	CASSISGGGVGEQYF	TRBJ2-7	NA	TRBV19	NA
TGTGCCAGCGTTTACGGACAGGGAGTAGAGACCCAGTACTTC	CASVYGQGVETQYF	TRBJ2-5	NA	TRBV2	TRBD1
TGTGCCAGCAGTCGGACTAGCGGGATTGGCGACACCGGGGAGCTGTTTTTT	CASSRTSGIGDTGELFF	TRBJ2-2	NA	TRBV2	TRBD2
TGTGCCTGGGGAGGGGACTTGAACACTGAAGCTTTCTTT	CAWGGDLNTEAFF	TRBJ1-1	NA	TRBV30	NA
TGTGCCAGCAGCTCGGGACTAGCGGGAGGTCACACCGGGGAGCTGTTTTTT	CASSSGLAGGHTGELFF	TRBJ2-2	NA	TRBV11-2	TRBD2
TGTGCCAGCAGCTTGGTCGGGGGCTCTGGAAACACCATATATTTT	CASSLVGGSGNTIYF	TRBJ1-3	NA	TRBV5-6	NA
TGTGCCAGCAGCTTTGCAGACTATGGCTACACCTTC	CASSFADYGYTF	TRBJ1-2	NA	TRBV7-9	NA
TGTGCCAGCAGTTCGTACAGGGGAAATGGCTACACCTTC	CASSSYRGNGYTF	TRBJ1-2	NA	TRBV6-5	TRBD1
TGTGCCAGCAGCTTATACAACGAAGCCTACAATGAGCAGTTCTTC	CASSLYNEAYNEQFF	TRBJ2-1	NA	TRBV6-5	NA
TGTGCCAGCAGTTCCCCTAGTATCACTGAAGCTTTCTTT	CASSSPSITEAFF	TRBJ1-1	NA	TRBV6-5	NA
TGTGCCAGCAGTCCCAATCCGGGACAGGGGGCGACAGATACGCAGTATTTT	CASSPNPGQGATDTQYF	TRBJ2-3	NA	TRBV28	TRBD1
TGTGCCAGCAGCTTAGGGCAGGGGAGGGCAGATACGCAGTATTTT	CASSLGQGRADTQYF	TRBJ2-3	NA	TRBV7-6	NA
TGCGCCAGCAGCTTGCCTAGCGGGACATTGGGGGAGCAGTTCTTC	CASSLPSGTLGEQFF	TRBJ2-1	NA	TRBV5-1	TRBD2
TGTGCCAGCACCCTAGGAGACAGGGGCTCCTACGAGCAGTACTTC	CASTLGDRGSYEQYF	TRBJ2-7	NA	TRBV6-5	TRBD1
TGTGCCAGCAGTTTTAGCGTTGGACTAGTGTTTCCAGATACGCAGTATTTT	CASSFSVGLVFPDTQYF	TRBJ2-3	NA	TRBV28	TRBD2
TGTGCCAGCAGCCCCGAACCCAGGGGAATTCAGCCCCAGCATTTT	CASSPEPRGIQPQHF	TRBJ1-5	NA	TRBV6-6	NA
TGTGCCAGTAGTTTATTTATTAGCACAGATACGCAGTATTTT	CASSLFISTDTQYF	TRBJ2-3	NA	TRBV19	NA
TGTGCCAGCAGCTCCCGAGGTGGGGACAGAGAGCAGTTCTTC	CASSSRGGDREQFF	TRBJ2-1	NA	TRBV11-3	TRBD1
TGTGCCAGCAGCCAAGAACGGCGGGAGGGCCTTGAGACCCAGTACTTC	CASSQERREGLETQYF	TRBJ2-5	NA	TRBV4-2	TRBD2
TGTGCCAGCAGCTCCCGACAGGGGACGAACACCGGGGAGCTGTTTTTT	CASSSRQGTNTGELFF	TRBJ2-2	NA	TRBV7-3	TRBD1
TGTGCCAGCAGCTTTCCGAAAGGCGAGGGCTATAATGAGCAGTTCTTC	CASSFPKGEGYNEQFF	TRBJ2-1	NA	TRBV11-3	NA
TGTGCCAGCACCCTGACGAGCGGGAGCTCCTACGAGCAGTACTTC	CASTLTSGSSYEQYF	TRBJ2-7	NA	TRBV6-1	TRBD2
TGCAGCGTTGAATGGTGGCGGGGGTTTAGCACAGATACGCAGTATTTT	CSVEWWRGFSTDTQYF	TRBJ2-3	once	TRBV29-1	TRBD2
TGCGCCAGCAGCCAAGAGGCGGGAGATAGCACAGATACGCAGTATTTT	CASSQEAGDSTDTQYF	TRBJ2-3	NA	TRBV4-3	TRBD2
TGTGCCAGCAGTGAAAGTGGACGGGGATATCAGCCCCAGCATTTT	CASSESGRGYQPQHF	TRBJ1-5	NA	TRBV2	NA
TGTGCCAGCAGTTACGGGACTAGCGGGTACACAGATACGCAGTATTTT	CASSYGTSGYTDTQYF	TRBJ2-3	once	TRBV6-5	TRBD2
TGTGCCAGCAGCCAAGAGGGCCTCTCGAATAGCAATCAGCCCCAGCATTTT	CASSQEGLSNSNQPQHF	TRBJ1-5	NA	TRBV4-2	NA
TGTGCCAGCAGTCGGGACAGGGGGCGAGCAGATACGCAGTATTTT	CASSRDRGRADTQYF	TRBJ2-3	once	TRBV6-6	TRBD1
TGTGCCAGCAGTTTACTGGGAGATTCTAATGAAAAACTGTTTTTT	CASSLLGDSNEKLFF	TRBJ1-4	NA	TRBV27	NA
TGTGCCAGCAGCTTACAGGGGTATCAGCCCCAGCATTTT	CASSLQGYQPQHF	TRBJ1-5	once	TRBV7-8	NA
TGTGCCAGCAGTTACTCATCGGCAGGGAATCAGCCCCAGCATTTT	CASSYSSAGNQPQHF	TRBJ1-5	NA	TRBV6-5	NA
TGTGCCAGCAGACCTTCCGGGACAGGGGCCTTTAACTATGGCTACACCTTC	CASRPSGTGAFNYGYTF	TRBJ1-2	NA	TRBV27	TRBD1
TGTGCCAGCAGCGTCGGATGGGGACAGGGTGAGACCCAGTACTTC	CASSVGWGQGETQYF	TRBJ2-5	NA	TRBV11-2	TRBD1